Below, 8 T cell receptor beta chains from the same sample are listed, as sequenced in a study of T cells in Graves' hyperthyroidism and ophthalmopathy. The investigators amplified TCR beta CDR3 regions from RNA transcripts. In the first-round RT-PCR of the TCR CDR3, the HTBI primer set was used. TCRdb analysed the multiplex PCR reads with MiXCR anew, one entry per CDR3 protein. The table shows about 560,000 distinct CDR3 sequences, with about 43% occurring only once. Sequenced: peripheral blood or thyroid tissue (not recorded which). These receptors all stem from a woman between 18 and 29 years old with Graves' hyperthyroidism.

J is TRBJ1-1 and V is TRBV13, with D unclear. CDR3 size: 12 residues. CDR1 and CDR2 from the germline V gene are PRHDT and FYEKMQ (reference sequence). V dropped 8 bases and J dropped 4 bases, with 11 bases sitting between them. The CDR3 is CASLSDGTEAFF. The CDR3 nucleotides are TGTGCCAGCTTGAGCGATGGCACTGAAGCTTTCTTT.

This clonotype came up many times. V is TRBV7-9 and J is TRBJ1-5, with D unresolved. The CDR3 length is 15 residues. Trimming stripped 5 bases from V and 0 bases from J, with 11 bases between. Germline CDR1 reads SEHNR; CDR2 reads FQNEAQ (reference sequence). The chain's CDR3 is CASSPYTGSNQPQHF. The DNA of the CDR3 is TGTGCCAGCAGCCCCTACACGGGTAGCAATCAGCCCCAGCATTTT.

The table lists this clonotype with a few counts. The V call is TRBV20-1, the J call TRBJ1-2, with unresolved D. Trimming cost V 0 bases and J 8 bases, with 16 bases left between them. The CDR3 has 14 residues. In germline, CDR1 is DFQATT, CDR2 SNEGSKA (reference sequence). The CDR3 spells CSAREALGPAGYTF. The CDR3 DNA sequence: TGCAGTGCTAGAGAAGCCCTAGGGCCGGCGGGCTACACCTTC.

This clonotype was seen many times. The chain combines TRBV29-1 with TRBJ2-5, with 11 bases lining up with TRBD1. Germline V gene sequence: CDR1 SQVTM, CDR2 ANQGSEA. The CDR3 is 15 amino acids. Trimming at V came to 0 bases and at J to 7 bases, leaving 7 bases not matched to a gene. The chain's CDR3 is CSVEDRDRGWVTQYF. The CDR3 nucleotides are TGCAGCGTTGAAGATCGGGACAGGGGGTGGGTGACCCAGTACTTC. Full variable domain (remainder filled in from reference TRBV29-1 and TRBJ2-5): SAVISQKPSRDICQRGTSLTIQCQVDSQVTMMFWYRQQPGQSLTLIATANQGSEATYESGFVIDKFPISRPNLTFSTLTVSNMSPEDSSIYLCSVEDRDRGWVTQYFGPGTRLLVL.

This chain links TRBV2 with TRBJ2-7; 7 bases match TRBD1. CDR3 length equals 16 residues. Germline V gene data show CDR1 as SNHLY and CDR2 as FYNNEI. With V trimmed by 5 bases and J by 0 bases, 10 bases remained unmatched. CDR3 residues: CASSFEGAFVSYEQYF. DNA for the CDR3: TGTGCCAGCAGTTTTGAGGGGGCTTTCGTCTCCTACGAGCAGTACTTC.

About this clonotype itself: At one end the junction does not follow the germline gene, possibly because of a read error. The chain links TRBV5-1 to TRBJ2-7; TRBD1 agrees at 7 bases. This CDR3 has 14 residues. Germline V gene data show CDR1 as SGHRS and CDR2 as YFSETQ. CDR3 DNA sequence: TGCGCCAGCAGCTTTGGGACAGCTCGAGACGAGCGGTACTTC. Its protein product is CASSFGTARDERYF.

The J gene is TRBJ1-1, the V gene TRBV25-1, with a tentative D call TRBD1 (6 bases). CDR1 is MGHDK and CDR2 is SYGVNS in the germline V gene. The CDR3 is 12 amino acids. V lost 8 bases and J 7 bases, leaving 14 bases between the germline ends. CDR3 nucleotides: TGTGCCAGCCGTACAGGGTTTAATGAAGCTTTCTTT. This gives the protein CASRTGFNEAFF.

This clonotype appeared many times. The chain has TRBV6-6 and TRBJ2-5; D might be TRBD1 (6 bases). The CDR3 runs 15 residues. V lost 6 bases to trimming and J lost 2 bases, with 16 bases between them. Germline loops: CDR1 MNHNY, CDR2 SVGAGI (reference sequence). The DNA for the CDR3 is TGTGCCAGCAGCAAACAGGGAGTGGGTCAAGAGACCCAGTACTTC. Translation gives CASSKQGVGQETQYF.